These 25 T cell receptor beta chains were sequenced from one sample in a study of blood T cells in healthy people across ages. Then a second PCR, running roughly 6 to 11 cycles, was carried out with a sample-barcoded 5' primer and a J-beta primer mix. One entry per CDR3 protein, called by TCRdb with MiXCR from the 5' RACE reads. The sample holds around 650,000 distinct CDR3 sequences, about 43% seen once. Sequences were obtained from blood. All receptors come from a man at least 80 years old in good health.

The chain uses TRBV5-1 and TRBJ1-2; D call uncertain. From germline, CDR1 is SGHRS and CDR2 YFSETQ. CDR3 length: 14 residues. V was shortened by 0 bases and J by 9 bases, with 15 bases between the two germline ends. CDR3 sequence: CASSLDEGRVSYTF. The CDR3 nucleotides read TGCGCCAGCAGCTTGGATGAGGGTAGGGTGAGCTACACCTTC.

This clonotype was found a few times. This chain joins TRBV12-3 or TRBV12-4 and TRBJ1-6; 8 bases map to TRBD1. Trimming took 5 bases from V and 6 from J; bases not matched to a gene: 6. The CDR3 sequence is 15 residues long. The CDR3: CASSTGQGRNSPLHF. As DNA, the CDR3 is TGTGCCAGCAGTACCGGACAGGGCCGTAATTCACCCCTCCACTTT.

The CDR3 coding sequence is TGTGCCAGCAGCTCCGGGACAGGGCACGAGACCCAGTACTTC. Amino acid sequence: CASSSGTGHETQYF. V usage is TRBV7-2 and J usage is TRBJ2-5; 9 nucleotides match TRBD1. This CDR3 is 14 amino acids long. Germline V gene sequence: CDR1 SGHTA, CDR2 FQGNSA. J gave up 5 bases and V 4 bases, and 5 bases lay outside the gene matches.

The CDR3 DNA reads TGTGCCAGCAGTTACCTAGACTACAATGAGCAGTTCTTC. Amino acid sequence: CASSYLDYNEQFF. The V gene is TRBV6-7, the J gene TRBJ2-1; D is ambiguous. TRBV6-7 is placed among ORFs of uncertain function. The CDR3 has 13 residues. V gave up 2 bases and J gave up 3 bases, with 5 bases separating them.

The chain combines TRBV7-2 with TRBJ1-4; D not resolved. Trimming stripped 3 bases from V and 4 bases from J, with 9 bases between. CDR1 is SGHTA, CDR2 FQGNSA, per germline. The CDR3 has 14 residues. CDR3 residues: CASSFNTYNEKLFF. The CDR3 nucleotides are TGTGCCAGCAGCTTCAACACCTATAATGAAAAACTGTTTTTT.

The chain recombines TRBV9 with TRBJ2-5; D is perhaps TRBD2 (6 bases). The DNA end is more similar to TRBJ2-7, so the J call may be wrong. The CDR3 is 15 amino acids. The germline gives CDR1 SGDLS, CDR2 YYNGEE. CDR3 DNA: TGTGCCAGCAGCGTAGACGGGGGTTCTTTCTACGAGCAGTACTTC. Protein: CASSVDGGSFYEQYF.

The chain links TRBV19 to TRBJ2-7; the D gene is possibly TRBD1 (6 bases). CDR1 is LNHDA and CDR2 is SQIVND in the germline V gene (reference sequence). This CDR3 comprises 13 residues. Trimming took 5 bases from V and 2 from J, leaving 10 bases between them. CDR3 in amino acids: CASSFTGTYEQYF. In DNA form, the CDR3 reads TGTGCCAGTAGTTTCACAGGGACCTACGAGCAGTACTTC.

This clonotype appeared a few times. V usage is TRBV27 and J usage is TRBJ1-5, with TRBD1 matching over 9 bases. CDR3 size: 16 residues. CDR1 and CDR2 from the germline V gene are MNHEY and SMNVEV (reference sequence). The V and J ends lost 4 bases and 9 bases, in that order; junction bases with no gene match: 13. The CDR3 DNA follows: TGTGCCAGCAGTTCCGACCCGGGACAGGGTGCCTCGCCCCAGCATTTT. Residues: CASSSDPGQGASPQHF.

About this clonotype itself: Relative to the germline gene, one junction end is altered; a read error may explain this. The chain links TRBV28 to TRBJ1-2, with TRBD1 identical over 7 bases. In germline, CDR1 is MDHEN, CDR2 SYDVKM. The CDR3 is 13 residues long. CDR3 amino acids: CTSSIDRANGYTF. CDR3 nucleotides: TGTACCAGCAGTATCGACAGGGCAAATGGCTACACCTTC.

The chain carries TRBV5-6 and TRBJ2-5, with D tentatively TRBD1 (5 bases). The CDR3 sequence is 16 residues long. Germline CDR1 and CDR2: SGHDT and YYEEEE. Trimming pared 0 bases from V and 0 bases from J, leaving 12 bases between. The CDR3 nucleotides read TGTGCCAGCAGCTTGGTTAGGGGCTTGTACCAAGAGACCCAGTACTTC. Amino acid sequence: CASSLVRGLYQETQYF.

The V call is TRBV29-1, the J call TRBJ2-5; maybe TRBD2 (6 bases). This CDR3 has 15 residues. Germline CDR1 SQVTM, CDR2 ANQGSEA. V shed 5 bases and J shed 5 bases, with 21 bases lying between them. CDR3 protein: CSVWGGGGGDETQYF. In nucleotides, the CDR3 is TGCAGCGTTTGGGGAGGTGGAGGAGGTGACGAGACCCAGTACTTC.

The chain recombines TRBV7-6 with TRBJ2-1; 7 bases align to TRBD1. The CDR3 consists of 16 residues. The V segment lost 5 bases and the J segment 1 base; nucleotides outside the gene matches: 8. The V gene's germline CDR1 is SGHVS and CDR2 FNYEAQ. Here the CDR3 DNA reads TGTGCCAGCAGCCCAGGGGGACAGCTTTCCTACAATGAGCAGTTCTTC. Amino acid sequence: CASSPGGQLSYNEQFF.

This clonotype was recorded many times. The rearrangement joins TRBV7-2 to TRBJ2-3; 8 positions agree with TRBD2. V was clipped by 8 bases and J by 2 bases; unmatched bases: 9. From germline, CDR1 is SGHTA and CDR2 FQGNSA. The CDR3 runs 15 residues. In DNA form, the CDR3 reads TGTGCCAGCCGAAAAGTAGCGGGAAACACAGATACGCAGTATTTT. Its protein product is CASRKVAGNTDTQYF.

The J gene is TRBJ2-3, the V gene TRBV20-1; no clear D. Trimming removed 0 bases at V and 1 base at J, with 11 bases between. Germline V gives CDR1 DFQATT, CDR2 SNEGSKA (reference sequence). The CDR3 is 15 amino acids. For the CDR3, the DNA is TGCAGTGCTAGAGAGGGAATCAGACGCACAGATACGCAGTATTTT. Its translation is CSAREGIRRTDTQYF.

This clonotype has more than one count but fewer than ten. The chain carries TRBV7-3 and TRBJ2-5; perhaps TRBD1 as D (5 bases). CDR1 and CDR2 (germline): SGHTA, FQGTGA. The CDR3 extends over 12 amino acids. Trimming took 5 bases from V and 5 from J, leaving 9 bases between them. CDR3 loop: CASSVKGETQYF. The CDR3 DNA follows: TGTGCCAGCAGCGTCAAGGGGGAGACCCAGTACTTC. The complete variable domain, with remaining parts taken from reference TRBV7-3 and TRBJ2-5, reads GAGVSQTPSNKVTEKGKYVELRCDPISGHTALYWYRQSLGQGPEFLIYFQGTGAADDSGLPNDRFFAVRPEGSVSTLKIQRTERGDSAVYLCASSVKGETQYFGPGTRLLVL.

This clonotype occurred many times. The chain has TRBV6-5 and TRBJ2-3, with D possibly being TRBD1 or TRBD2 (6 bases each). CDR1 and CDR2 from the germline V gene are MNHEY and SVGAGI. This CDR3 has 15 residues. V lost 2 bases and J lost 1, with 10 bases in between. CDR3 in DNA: TGTGCCAGCAGTTACGGGGGCGGGGGCACAGATACGCAGTATTTT. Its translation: CASSYGGGGTDTQYF.

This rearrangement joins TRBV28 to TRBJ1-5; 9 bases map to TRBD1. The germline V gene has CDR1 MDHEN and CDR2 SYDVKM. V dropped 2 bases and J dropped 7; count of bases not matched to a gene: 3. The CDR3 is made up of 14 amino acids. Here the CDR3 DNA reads TGTGCCAGCAGTTTAAGGGACAGGGAACAGCCCCAGCATTTT. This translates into CASSLRDREQPQHF.

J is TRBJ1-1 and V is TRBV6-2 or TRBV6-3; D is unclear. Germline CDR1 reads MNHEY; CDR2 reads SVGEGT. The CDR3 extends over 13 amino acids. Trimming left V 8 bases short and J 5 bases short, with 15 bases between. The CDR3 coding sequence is TGTGCCAGCTCTCGCGATGTTGGGACTGAAGCTTTCTTT. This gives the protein CASSRDVGTEAFF.

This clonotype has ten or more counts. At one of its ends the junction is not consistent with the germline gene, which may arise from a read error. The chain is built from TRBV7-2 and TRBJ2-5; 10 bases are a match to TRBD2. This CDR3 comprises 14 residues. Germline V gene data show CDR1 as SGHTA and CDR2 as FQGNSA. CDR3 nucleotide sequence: TGTGCCAGCAGCCTAGCGGGAGATCGAGAGACCCAGTACTTC. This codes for CASSLAGDRETQYF.

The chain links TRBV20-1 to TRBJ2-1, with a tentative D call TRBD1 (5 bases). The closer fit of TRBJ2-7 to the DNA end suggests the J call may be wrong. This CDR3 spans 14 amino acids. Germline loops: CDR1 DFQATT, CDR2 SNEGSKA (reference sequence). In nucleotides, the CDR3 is TGCAGTGCTCAAGACAGAACCTCCTACAATGAGCAGTACTTC. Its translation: CSAQDRTSYNEQYF.

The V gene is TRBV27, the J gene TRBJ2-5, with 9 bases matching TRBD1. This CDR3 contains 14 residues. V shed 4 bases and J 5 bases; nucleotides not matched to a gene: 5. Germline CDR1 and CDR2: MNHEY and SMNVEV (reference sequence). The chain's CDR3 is CASSSGTGFETQYF. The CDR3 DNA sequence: TGTGCCAGCAGTTCCGGGACAGGGTTCGAGACCCAGTACTTC.

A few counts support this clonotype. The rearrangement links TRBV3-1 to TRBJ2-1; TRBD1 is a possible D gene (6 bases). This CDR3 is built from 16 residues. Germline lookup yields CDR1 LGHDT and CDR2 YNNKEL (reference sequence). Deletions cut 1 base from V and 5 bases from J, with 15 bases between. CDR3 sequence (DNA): TGTGCCAGCAGCCAAGGGGGGCTAGCCCCCAACAATGAGCAGTTCTTC. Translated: CASSQGGLAPNNEQFF.

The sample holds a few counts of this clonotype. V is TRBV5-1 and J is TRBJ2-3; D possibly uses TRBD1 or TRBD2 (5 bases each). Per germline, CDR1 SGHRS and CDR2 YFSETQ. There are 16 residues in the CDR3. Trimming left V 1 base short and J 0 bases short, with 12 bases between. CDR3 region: CASSLWQGASTDTQYF. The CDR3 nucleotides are TGCGCCAGCAGCTTGTGGCAGGGAGCTAGCACAGATACGCAGTATTTT. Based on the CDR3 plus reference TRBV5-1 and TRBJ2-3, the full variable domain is KAGVTQTPRYLIKTRGQQVTLSCSPISGHRSVSWYQQTPGQGLQFLFEYFSETQRNKGNFPGRFSGRQFSNSRSEMNVSTLELGDSALYLCASSLWQGASTDTQYFGPGTRLTVL.

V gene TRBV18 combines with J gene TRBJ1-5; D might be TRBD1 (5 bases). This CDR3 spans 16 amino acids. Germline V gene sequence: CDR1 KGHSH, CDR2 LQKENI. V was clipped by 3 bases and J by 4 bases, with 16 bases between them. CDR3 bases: TGTGCCAGCTCACCTCTCGGGGACGTCCTAAATCAGCCCCAGCATTTT. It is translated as CASSPLGDVLNQPQHF.

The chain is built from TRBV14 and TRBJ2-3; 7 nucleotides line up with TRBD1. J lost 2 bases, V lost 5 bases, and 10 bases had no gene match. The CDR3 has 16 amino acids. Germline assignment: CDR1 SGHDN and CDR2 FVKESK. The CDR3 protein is CASSSRQGVNTDTQYF. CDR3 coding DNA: TGTGCCAGCAGCTCCCGACAGGGTGTTAACACAGATACGCAGTATTTT.